A selection of T cell receptor beta chains follows, all from one sample in a study of T-cell reconstitution after alpha-beta-depleted transplantation in children. A single record per CDR3 protein comes from TCRdb applying MiXCR to the PCR reads. Here the sample spans about 870,000 distinct CDR3 sequences, approximately 15% being singletons. The material was PBMCs, mostly from graft donor cells, obtained 360 days after TCRalphabeta/CD19-depleted stem cell transplant. Every receptor here comes from a male patient between 5 and 17 years old who had a stem cell transplant for acute lymphoblastic leukemia, so the T cells may come from the graft donor. Each CDR3 is given with its conserved first and last residue. The D gene is left open where the match is weak. The size entry is marked missing in some rows and otherwise reads once, few, many or a size class.

CDR3 DNA: TGTGCCAGCAGTCCGACTAGCGGGAGAACGACAGATACGCAGTATTTT; CDR3 protein: CASSPTSGRTTDTQYF; clone size: .; J gene: TRBJ2-3; D gene: TRBD2; V gene: TRBV27
CDR3 DNA: TGCAGTGCTAGGAACGAGCTAGCGGGAGGGCAGCCCGGGGAGCTGTTTTTT; CDR3 protein: CSARNELAGGQPGELFF; clone size: .; J gene: TRBJ2-2; D gene: TRBD2; V gene: TRBV20-1
CDR3 DNA: TGTGCCAGCAGTGTGTTAACGGACACCGGGGAGCTGTTTTTT; CDR3 protein: CASSVLTDTGELFF; clone size: .; J gene: TRBJ2-2; D gene: .; V gene: TRBV2
CDR3 DNA: TGCGCCAGCAGCTCGGGGGGATGGACAGGCGCTACTAGCACAGATACGCAGTATTTT; CDR3 protein: CASSSGGWTGATSTDTQYF; clone size: .; J gene: TRBJ2-3; D gene: .; V gene: TRBV5-1
CDR3 DNA: TGTGCCAGCAGCCAGGGAGAGGGAAACATTCAGTACTTC; CDR3 protein: CASSQGEGNIQYF; clone size: few; J gene: TRBJ2-4; D gene: .; V gene: TRBV4-2
CDR3 DNA: TGTGCCAGCAGCCTCGTAGGGAGGGGTGAGCAGTTCTTC; CDR3 protein: CASSLVGRGEQFF; clone size: few; J gene: TRBJ2-1; D gene: TRBD2; V gene: TRBV27
CDR3 DNA: TGCGCCAGCAGCTTTTCCCCGGGACAGGGATTAGATACGCAGTATTTT; CDR3 protein: CASSFSPGQGLDTQYF; clone size: .; J gene: TRBJ2-3; D gene: TRBD1; V gene: TRBV5-1
CDR3 DNA: TGCAGTCGTTTCTCTCTGACAGCTAGCAATCAGCCCCAGCATTTT; CDR3 protein: CSRFSLTASNQPQHF; clone size: many; J gene: TRBJ1-5; D gene: .; V gene: TRBV29-1
CDR3 DNA: TGCGCCAGCAACCAGGGACAGGGGCCTTCCTACGAGCAGTACTTC; CDR3 protein: CASNQGQGPSYEQYF; clone size: .; J gene: TRBJ2-7; D gene: TRBD1; V gene: TRBV4-1
CDR3 DNA: TGTGCCAGCAGCCACATGACAGGGGGTCAGCCCCAGCATTTT; CDR3 protein: CASSHMTGGQPQHF; clone size: many; J gene: TRBJ1-5; D gene: TRBD1; V gene: TRBV3-1
CDR3 DNA: TGTGCCAGCAGCCAACCACGCGGGAGGGTCTTTGGGGCCAACGTCCTGACTTTC; CDR3 protein: CASSQPRGRVFGANVLTF; clone size: .; J gene: TRBJ2-6; D gene: TRBD2; V gene: TRBV3-1
CDR3 DNA: TGCAGTGCTAGTTCTGGGACAGGGGAGCAGTACTTC; CDR3 protein: CSASSGTGEQYF; clone size: .; J gene: TRBJ2-7; D gene: TRBD1; V gene: TRBV20-1
CDR3 DNA: TGTGCCAGCACCCCTTACGGGACTCCGTACAATGAGCAGTTCTTC; CDR3 protein: CASTPYGTPYNEQFF; clone size: .; J gene: TRBJ2-1; D gene: .; V gene: TRBV12-3/TRBV12-4
CDR3 DNA: TGTGCCATCAGTGAGTGGTTAGCGGGAGCTTACAATGAGCAGTTCTTC; CDR3 protein: CAISEWLAGAYNEQFF; clone size: many; J gene: TRBJ2-1; D gene: TRBD2; V gene: TRBV10-3
CDR3 DNA: TGCAGTGCCTTAAGCGGGGCATCCCCAGTAGAGACCCAGTACTTC; CDR3 protein: CSALSGASPVETQYF; clone size: .; J gene: TRBJ2-5; D gene: TRBD2; V gene: TRBV20-1
CDR3 DNA: TGTGCCAGCAGCTCGACTAGCGGGAGGGCTAGAAATGAGCAGTTCTTC; CDR3 protein: CASSSTSGRARNEQFF; clone size: few; J gene: TRBJ2-1; D gene: TRBD2; V gene: TRBV11-2
CDR3 DNA: TGTGCCAGCACCGAGGGGTACAGGGGCGAGCAGTACTTC; CDR3 protein: CASTEGYRGEQYF; clone size: .; J gene: TRBJ2-7; D gene: TRBD1; V gene: TRBV27
CDR3 DNA: TGCGCCAGCAGCTTGGCCGAACTCGGACCTCAAGAGACCCAGTACTTC; CDR3 protein: CASSLAELGPQETQYF; clone size: few; J gene: TRBJ2-5; D gene: .; V gene: TRBV5-1
CDR3 DNA: TGTGCCAGCAGCTTAGGGGCCCCCTATGGCTACACCTTC; CDR3 protein: CASSLGAPYGYTF; clone size: .; J gene: TRBJ1-2; D gene: .; V gene: TRBV7-2
CDR3 DNA: TGTGCCAGCAGTTTAAGGGACAGGAACAATGAGCAGTTCTTC; CDR3 protein: CASSLRDRNNEQFF; clone size: .; J gene: TRBJ2-1; D gene: TRBD1; V gene: TRBV12-3/TRBV12-4
CDR3 DNA: TGTGCCAGCAGCCGTGTCTTTGGACAGGGCTACGAGCAGTACTTC; CDR3 protein: CASSRVFGQGYEQYF; clone size: .; J gene: TRBJ2-7; D gene: TRBD1; V gene: TRBV7-9
CDR3 DNA: TGTGCCAGCACCCTGACAGGGGGCGGCCATGGCTACACCTTC; CDR3 protein: CASTLTGGGHGYTF; clone size: .; J gene: TRBJ1-2; D gene: TRBD1; V gene: TRBV12-3/TRBV12-4
CDR3 DNA: TGTGCCAGCAGAGCGGGGCTAGCTGTAAACGAGCAGTACTTC; CDR3 protein: CASRAGLAVNEQYF; clone size: few; J gene: TRBJ2-7; D gene: TRBD2; V gene: TRBV2
CDR3 DNA: TGTGCCAGCAGTTCCCCCGTGGGGGGGAAGCGAGATACGCAGTATTTT; CDR3 protein: CASSSPVGGKRDTQYF; clone size: few; J gene: TRBJ2-3; D gene: TRBD2; V gene: TRBV12-3/TRBV12-4